This passage covers 15 T cell receptor beta chains from one sample sequenced in a study of T cells in Graves' hyperthyroidism and ophthalmopathy. Amplification targeted TCR beta CDR3 regions from RNA transcripts. The TCR CDR3 first-round RT-PCR relied on the HTBI primer set. TCRdb reprocessed the multiplex PCR reads via MiXCR and lists one record per CDR3 protein. The data contain about 640,000 distinct CDR3 sequences, 45% of them singletons. The sample comprised peripheral blood or thyroid tissue (not recorded which). These receptors all come from an adult man with Graves' disease, either hyperthyroidism or ophthalmopathy (not recorded which).

This clonotype turned up a few times. A much larger clone differs by one base, so this may be a read error. The chain employs TRBV7-3 and TRBJ1-1; the D is unclear. The CDR3 totals 14 residues. Germline values: CDR1 SGHTA, CDR2 FQGTGA. CDR3 DNA: TGTGCCAGCAGCTTAACTTCAGAGAACACTAAAGCTTTCTTT. Translated, it gives CASSLTSENTKAFF.

This clonotype has just a few counts. The V and J genes are TRBV7-9 and TRBJ2-2, with D possibly called TRBD1 or TRBD2 (5 bases each). CDR1 and CDR2 (germline): SEHNR, FQNEAQ (reference sequence). The CDR3 is 19 amino acids. The ends were cut back, 2 bases at V and 8 bases at J, with 27 bases in the middle. In nucleotides, the CDR3 is TGTGCCAGCAGCTTATTGGATCCGGGACCCACGCCGTTTGTTGGGGAGCTGTTTTTT. Protein: CASSLLDPGPTPFVGELFF. The full variable domain, with the rest looked up from reference TRBV7-9 and TRBJ2-2, is DTGVSQNPRHKITKRGQNVTFRCDPISEHNRLYWYRQTLGQGPEFLTYFQNEAQLEKSRLLSDRFSAERPKGSFSTLEIQRTEQGDSAMYLCASSLLDPGPTPFVGELFFGEGSRLTVL.

This clonotype was observed at least ten times. CDR3 region: CASSVASGNTIYF. DNA of the CDR3: TGTGCCAGCAGCGTAGCGTCGGGAAACACCATATATTTT. The chain combines TRBV9 with TRBJ1-3, with D unresolved. This CDR3 is 13 amino acids long. CDR1 and CDR2 (germline): SGDLS, YYNGEE. Trimming removed 0 bases at V and 4 bases at J, with 5 bases between.

The chain joins TRBV29-1 to TRBJ1-5, with D tentatively TRBD1 (5 bases). Germline V gene data show CDR1 as SQVTM and CDR2 as ANQGSEA. There are 11 residues in the CDR3. V shed 6 bases and J shed 6 bases, with 9 bases lying between them. DNA for the CDR3: TGCAGCGTGACCGGGACTCAGCCCCAGCATTTT. This gives the protein CSVTGTQPQHF.

Many counts were recorded for this clonotype. At one of its ends the junction is not consistent with the germline gene, which may arise from a read error. The chain recombines TRBV9 with TRBJ1-1, with 9 bases lining up with TRBD1. CDR1 is SGDLS, CDR2 YYNGEE, per germline. The CDR3 is made up of 13 amino acids. This CDR3 reads CASSETGGTEAFF. The CDR3 DNA is TGCGCCAGCAGTGAGACAGGGGGGACTGAAGCTTTCTTT.

V usage is TRBV24-1 and J usage is TRBJ1-1; a possible D gene is TRBD1 (6 bases). Trimming pared 4 bases from V and 3 bases from J, leaving 14 bases between. This CDR3 is built from 15 residues. The germline V gene encodes CDR1 KGHDR and CDR2 SFDVKD. For the CDR3, the DNA is TGTGCCACCAGTGACCACGGACAGCGGGACACTGAAGCTTTCTTT. Its protein is CATSDHGQRDTEAFF.

The rearrangement uses TRBV20-1 and TRBJ1-5; a possible D gene is TRBD1 (5 bases). Germline lookup yields CDR1 DFQATT and CDR2 SNEGSKA (reference sequence). The CDR3 spans 16 residues. V was pared by 5 bases and J by 4 bases, with 21 bases between. CDR3 amino acids: CSAARTAGRRNQPQHF. The CDR3 coding sequence is TGCAGTGCTGCCCGCACAGCAGGGCGACGAAATCAGCCCCAGCATTTT.

In this sample, this clonotype turned up many times. This rearrangement joins TRBV7-2 to TRBJ1-3; D call uncertain. CDR3 length: 15 residues. The V end lost 1 base, the J end lost 0 bases, and 7 bases lay between the germline ends. Germline-derived CDR1 and CDR2 are SGHTA and FQGNSA. The CDR3 region is CASSLDSFSGNTIYF. CDR3 in DNA: TGTGCCAGCAGCTTAGACAGTTTCTCTGGAAACACCATATATTTT.

Comments on this clonotype: A single base separates this from a much larger clone, so it may be a read error. The chain uses TRBV10-3 and TRBJ2-7, with 10 positions matching TRBD2. From germline, CDR1 is ENHRY and CDR2 SYGVKD. The ends lost 7 bases at V and 5 bases at J; junction bases unmatched: 5. The CDR3 runs to 13 residues. This chain's CDR3 is CAIKAGGDHEQYF. In nucleotides, the CDR3 is TGTGCCATCAAAGCGGGAGGGGACCACGAGCAGTACTTC.

This clonotype was observed at least ten times. The rearrangement uses TRBV20-1 and TRBJ1-1; 8 bases are a match to TRBD1. The ends lost 6 bases at V and 0 bases at J; junction bases unmatched: 3. Germline V gives CDR1 DFQATT, CDR2 SNEGSKA (reference sequence). The CDR3 has 13 amino acids. DNA for the CDR3: TGCAGTGCCGAGACAGGGGTGAACACTGAAGCTTTCTTT. Its protein product is CSAETGVNTEAFF.

This chain links TRBV29-1 with TRBJ2-7, with unresolved D. V was shortened by 8 bases and J by 3 bases, with 11 bases between the two germline ends. Germline V CDR1 and CDR2: SQVTM, ANQGSEA. The CDR3 runs 11 residues. CDR3 sequence (DNA): TGCAGCTTATTAGGTTTCTACGAGCAGTACTTC. It encodes CSLLGFYEQYF.

V and J are TRBV29-1 and TRBJ2-5; TRBD1 aligns across 10 bases. This CDR3 spans 12 amino acids. After removal of 7 bases from V and 4 bases from J, the junction contained 3 bases not matched to a gene. The germline V gene encodes CDR1 SQVTM and CDR2 ANQGSEA. The CDR3 protein is CSGQGASETQYF. DNA for the CDR3: TGCAGCGGACAGGGGGCTTCAGAGACCCAGTACTTC. Full variable domain (missing parts from reference TRBV29-1 and TRBJ2-5): SAVISQKPSRDICQRGTSLTIQCQVDSQVTMMFWYRQQPGQSLTLIATANQGSEATYESGFVIDKFPISRPNLTFSTLTVSNMSPEDSSIYLCSGQGASETQYFGPGTRLLVL.

The V and J genes are TRBV7-8 and TRBJ1-4; TRBD1 might be the D (6 bases). CDR1 is SGHVS and CDR2 is FQNEAQ in the germline V gene. The CDR3 is made up of 15 amino acids. The V gene lost 8 bases and the J gene lost 8 bases, with 21 bases spanning the gap. The CDR3, as DNA: TGTGCCAGCCGGCGGGACACCTCAGATGGGGAAAAACTGTTTTTT. It yields the protein CASRRDTSDGEKLFF. Full variable domain (rest looked up from reference TRBV7-8 and TRBJ1-4): GAGVSQSPRYKVAKRGQDVALRCDPISGHVSLFWYQQALGQGPEFLTYFQNEAQLDKSGLPSDRFFAERPEGSVSTLKIQRTQQEDSAVYLCASRRDTSDGEKLFFGSGTQLSVL.

On this clonotype itself: At one boundary the junction diverges from the germline segment, which might be a read error. This rearrangement joins TRBV7-8 to TRBJ2-5; TRBD2 aligns across 14 bases. Germline CDR1 and CDR2: SGHVS and FQNEAQ. The CDR3 has 16 residues. The CDR3 is CASSLTSGRGQETQCF. CDR3 sequence (DNA): TGTGCCAGCAGCTTGACTAGCGGGAGGGGCCAAGAGACCCAGTGCTTC. The entire variable domain, with the rest obtained from reference TRBV7-8 and TRBJ2-5, is as follows: GAGVSQSPRYKVAKRGQDVALRCDPISGHVSLFWYQQALGQGPEFLTYFQNEAQLDKSGLPSDRFFAERPEGSVSTLKIQRTQQEDSAVYLCASSLTSGRGQETQCFGPGTRLLVL.

This clonotype was recorded many times. The chain links TRBV24-1 to TRBJ1-2; D possibly corresponds to TRBD1 (5 bases). Per germline, CDR1 KGHDR and CDR2 SFDVKD. The CDR3 runs to 14 residues. Trimming removed 6 bases from V and 0 bases from J, with 10 bases in between. CDR3 in DNA: TGTGCCACCAGTCCAGGGTCCGCTAACTATGGCTACACCTTC. Its protein is CATSPGSANYGYTF.